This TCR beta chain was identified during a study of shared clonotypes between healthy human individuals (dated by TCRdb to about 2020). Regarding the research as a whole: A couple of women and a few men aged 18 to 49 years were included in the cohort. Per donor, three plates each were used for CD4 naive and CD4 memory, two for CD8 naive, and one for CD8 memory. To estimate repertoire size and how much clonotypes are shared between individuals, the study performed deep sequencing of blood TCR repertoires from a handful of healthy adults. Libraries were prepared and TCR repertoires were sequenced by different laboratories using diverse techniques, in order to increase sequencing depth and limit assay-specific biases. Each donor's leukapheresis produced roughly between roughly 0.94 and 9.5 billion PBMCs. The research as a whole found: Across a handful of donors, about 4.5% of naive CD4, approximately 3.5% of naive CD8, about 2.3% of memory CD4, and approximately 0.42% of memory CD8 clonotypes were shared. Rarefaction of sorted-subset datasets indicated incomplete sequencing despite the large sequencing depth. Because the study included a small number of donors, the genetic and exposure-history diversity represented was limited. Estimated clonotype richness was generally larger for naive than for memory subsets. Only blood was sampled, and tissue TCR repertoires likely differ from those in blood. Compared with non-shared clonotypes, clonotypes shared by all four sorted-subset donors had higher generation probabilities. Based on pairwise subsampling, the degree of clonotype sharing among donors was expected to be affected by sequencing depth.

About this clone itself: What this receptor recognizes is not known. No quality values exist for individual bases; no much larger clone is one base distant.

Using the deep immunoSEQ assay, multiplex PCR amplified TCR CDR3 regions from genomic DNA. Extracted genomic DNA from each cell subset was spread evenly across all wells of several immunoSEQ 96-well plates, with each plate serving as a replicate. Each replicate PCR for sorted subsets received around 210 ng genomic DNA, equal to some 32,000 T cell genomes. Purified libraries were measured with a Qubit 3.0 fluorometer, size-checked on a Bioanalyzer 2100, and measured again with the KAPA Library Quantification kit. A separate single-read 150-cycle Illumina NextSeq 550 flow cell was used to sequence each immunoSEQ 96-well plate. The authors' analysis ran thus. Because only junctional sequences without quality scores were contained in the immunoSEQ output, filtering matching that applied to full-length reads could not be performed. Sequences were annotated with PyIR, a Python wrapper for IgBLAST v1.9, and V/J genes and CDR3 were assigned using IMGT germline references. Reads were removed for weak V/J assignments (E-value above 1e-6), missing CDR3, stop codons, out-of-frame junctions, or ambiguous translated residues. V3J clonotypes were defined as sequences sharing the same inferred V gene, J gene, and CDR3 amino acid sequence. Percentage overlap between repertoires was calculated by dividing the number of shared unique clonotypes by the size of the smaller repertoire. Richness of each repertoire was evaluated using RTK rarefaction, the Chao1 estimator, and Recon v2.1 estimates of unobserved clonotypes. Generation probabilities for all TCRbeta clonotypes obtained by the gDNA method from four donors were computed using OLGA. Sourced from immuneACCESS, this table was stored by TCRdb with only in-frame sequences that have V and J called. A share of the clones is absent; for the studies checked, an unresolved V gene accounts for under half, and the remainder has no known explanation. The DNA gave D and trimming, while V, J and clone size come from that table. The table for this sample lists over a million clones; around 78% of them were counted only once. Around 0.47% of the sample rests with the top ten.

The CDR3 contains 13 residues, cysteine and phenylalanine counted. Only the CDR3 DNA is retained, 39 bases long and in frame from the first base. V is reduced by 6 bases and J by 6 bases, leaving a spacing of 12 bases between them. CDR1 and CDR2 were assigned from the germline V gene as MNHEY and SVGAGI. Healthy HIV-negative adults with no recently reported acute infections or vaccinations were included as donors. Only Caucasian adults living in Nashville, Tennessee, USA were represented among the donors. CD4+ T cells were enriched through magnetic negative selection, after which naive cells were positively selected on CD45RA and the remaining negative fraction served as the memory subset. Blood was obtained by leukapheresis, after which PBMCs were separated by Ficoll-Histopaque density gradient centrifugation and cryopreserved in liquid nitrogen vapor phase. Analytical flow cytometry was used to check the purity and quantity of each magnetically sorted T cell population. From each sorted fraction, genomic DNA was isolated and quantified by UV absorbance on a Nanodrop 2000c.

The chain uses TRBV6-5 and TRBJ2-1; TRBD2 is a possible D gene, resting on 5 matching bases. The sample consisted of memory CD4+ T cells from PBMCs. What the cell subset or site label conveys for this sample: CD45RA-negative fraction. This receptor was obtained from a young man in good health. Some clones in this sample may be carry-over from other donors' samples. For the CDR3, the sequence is CASRGLGGNEQFF. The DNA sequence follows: TGTGCCAGCAGGGGTTTAGGAGGCAATGAGCAGTTCTTC.